What follows is one TCR beta chain and its context. This sample is part of a study of shared clonotypes between healthy human individuals. This CDR3 has 16 amino acids. Per germline, CDR1 SQVTM and CDR2 ANQGSEA. Trimming at V came to 4 bases and at J to 3 bases, leaving 7 bases not matched to a gene. Using immunoSEQ multiplex PCR, the repertoire was profiled, and TCRdb retains in-frame clones only, with some absent. The data show approximately 1.9 million clones, around 93% seen once. CD8 cells regarded as naive lacked CD45RO, were positively chosen for CCR7, and omitted terminally differentiated effector memory CD45RA+ cells.

V and J are TRBV29-1 and TRBJ2-2; 11 bases are a match to TRBD1. The origin of this receptor is a man in his late teens or twenties in good health. Some clones in this sample may be carry-over from other donors' samples. Sequencing was done on a sample of naive CD8+ T cells from PBMCs. The CDR3 DNA reads TGCAGCGTTGTACCGGGACAGGGGGAGGACACCGGGGAGCTGTTTTTT. Encoded protein: CSVVPGQGEDTGELFF.